The entry that follows covers one T cell receptor (beta chain) sequence. Original handling: Reference gene primer amplification in the assay estimated nucleated cell counts. Only in-frame clones appear in the TCRdb table, and some are missing; sequencing was by immunoSEQ multiplex PCR. The DNA gave D and trimming, while V, J and clone size come from that table. The sample holds a few hundred thousand clones, about 90% seen once. The germline gives CDR1 SGHVS, CDR2 FNYEAQ. The CDR3 is 12 residues long. J gave up 4 bases and V 8 bases, and 4 bases lay outside the gene matches. The sample comes from a study of blood T cell repertoires in COVID-19. Across the study: The analysed material was cDNA or gDNA that came from T cells, B-cell-depleted T cells, or PBMCs.

Input material: peripheral blood. The genes are TRBV7-6 and TRBJ1-1; 7 positions agree with TRBD1. This TCR was sampled from a man younger than 35 with COVID-19, enrolled during active disease. In nucleotides, the CDR3 is TGTGCCAGCGCAGGGGGGACCACTGAAGCTTTCTTT. Protein sequence: CASAGGTTEAFF. Based on the CDR3 plus reference TRBV7-6 and TRBJ1-1, the full variable domain is GAGVSQSPRYKVTKRGQDVALRCDPISGHVSLYWYRQALGQGPEFLTYFNYEAQQDKSGLPNDRFSAERPEGSISTLTIQRTEQRDSAMYRCASAGGTTEAFFGQGTRLTVV.